This T cell receptor beta chain was sequenced during a study of control samples from healthy donors and cancer patients. This CDR3 has 15 amino acids. Germline CDR1 is SEHNR and CDR2 is FQNEAQ (reference sequence). V lost 5 bases, J lost 2 bases, and 4 bases stayed unmatched. The repertoire was sequenced with immunoSEQ multiplex PCR; TCRdb's copy has only in-frame clones and lacks some. The sample is made up of fewer than 200,000 clones, and the top ten hold 2.2% of it. The sample was blood. The chain joins TRBV7-9 to TRBJ1-2; 11 bases line up with TRBD1. The sequence derives from a woman aged 25 to 39 in good health. The CDR3 nucleotides are TGTGCCAGCAGCCCCAGGACAGGGGGCAACTATGGCTACACCTTC. This encodes CASSPRTGGNYGYTF.